The 27 T cell receptor beta chains in this list originate from one sample, sequenced in a study of vaccination effects on CD4 cells after COVID-19. Repertoires were generated with immunoSEQ multiplex PCR, while TCRdb's copy carries only in-frame clones and drops some. The sample holds some 31,000 clones, 70% seen once. Their cognate antigens are unknown. Culture proceeded for 10 days, and CD4+ T cells were then isolated. Sample: CD4+ T cells from PBMCs cultured without peptide, taken before COVID-19 vaccination. The source of these receptors is a human donor who received a COVID-19 vaccine.

The V call is TRBV6-5, the J call TRBJ1-2; D unresolved. V lost 1 base and J 5 bases, leaving 17 bases between the germline ends. Germline V gene sequence: CDR1 MNHEY, CDR2 SVGAGI. This CDR3 is 16 amino acids long. The CDR3 bases are TGTGCCAGCAGTTACTTTCTGAGGGCATCTGGATATGGCTACACCTTC. Protein sequence: CASSYFLRASGYGYTF.

The CDR3 sequence is CASSLLSVTTVAETQYF. The CDR3 bases are TGTGCCAGCAGCTTGCTTTCGGTAACTACCGTGGCGGAGACCCAGTACTTC. V gene TRBV5-6 combines with J gene TRBJ2-5; D gene ambiguous. Germline lookup yields CDR1 SGHDT and CDR2 YYEEEE. This CDR3 contains 17 residues. The ends were cut back, 1 base at V and 5 bases at J, with 21 bases in the middle.

The chain couples TRBV12-3 or TRBV12-4 to TRBJ1-2; D is possibly TRBD1 (5 bases). V shed 6 bases and J shed 5 bases, with 13 bases lying between them. The CDR3 length is 13 residues. CDR3 DNA: TGTGCCAGCAGCCTGGGGGGGGATTATGGCTACACCTTC. Protein: CASSLGGDYGYTF.

This clone was detected only once. The chain links TRBV5-6 to TRBJ1-1, with D hard to call. The CDR3 is made up of 13 amino acids. Trimming stripped 1 base from V and 1 base from J, with 5 bases between. Germline loops: CDR1 SGHDT, CDR2 YYEEEE. The CDR3 DNA reads as TGTGCCAGCAGCTTGTTTCCGAACACTGAAGCTTTCTTT. The encoded protein is CASSLFPNTEAFF.

The chain is built from TRBV5-1 and TRBJ2-3, with D unresolved. Germline V gives CDR1 SGHRS, CDR2 YFSETQ. Trimming took off 1 base at V and 2 bases at J, with 8 bases between the two ends. The CDR3 covers 14 residues. The CDR3 is CASSLSTNTDTQYF. CDR3 DNA sequence: TGCGCCAGCAGCTTGTCTACTAACACAGATACGCAGTATTTT.

This chain joins TRBV2 and TRBJ1-5; 9 nucleotides line up with TRBD1. J was trimmed by 5 bases and V by 4 bases; bases with no gene match: 15. The V gene's germline CDR1 is SNHLY and CDR2 FYNNEI. This CDR3 comprises 18 residues. In DNA, the CDR3 is TGTGCCAGCAGTGGGGACCGGGACAGGGCCTCTTTTGATCAGCCCCAGCATTTT. It encodes CASSGDRDRASFDQPQHF.

This clone was observed a handful of times. The chain joins TRBV11-2 to TRBJ1-4; D call uncertain. The CDR3 consists of 13 residues. Germline CDR1 and CDR2: SGHAT and FQNNGV. V lost 1 base to trimming and J lost 7 bases, with 7 bases between them. CDR3 nucleotide sequence: TGTGCCAGCAGCTTAGGGGTGGGTGAAAAACTGTTTTTT. Protein sequence: CASSLGVGEKLFF.

V is TRBV5-4 and J is TRBJ2-5, with 14 positions matching TRBD2. The V gene's germline CDR1 is SGHNT and CDR2 YYREEE (reference sequence). V lost 0 bases to trimming and J lost 5 bases; unmatched junction nucleotides: 3. The CDR3 sequence is 16 residues long. CDR3 coding DNA: TGTGCCAGCAGCTTGGGACTAGCGGGAGGGTCGGAGACCCAGTACTTC. Its protein product is CASSLGLAGGSETQYF.

J is TRBJ2-3 and V is TRBV10-3; D remains unclear. The V and J ends lost 10 bases and 1 base respectively, with 3 bases between them. From germline, CDR1 is ENHRY and CDR2 SYGVKD. The CDR3 is 10 amino acids. The DNA of the CDR3 is TGTGCCACCCGCACAGATACGCAGTATTTT. Protein: CATRTDTQYF.

This clone was detected only a few times. The junction departs from germline at one end; a sequencing error may be responsible. The V and J genes are TRBV19 and TRBJ1-2; TRBD1 is a possible D gene (5 bases). The germline CDR1 and CDR2 sequences are LNHDA and SQIVND (reference sequence). The CDR3 spans 17 residues. The CDR3 loop is CASTIIGSGGTNYGYTF. The CDR3 nucleotides are TGTGCCAGTACTATAATAGGGTCGGGGGGAACTAACTATGGCTACACCTTC.

This rearrangement joins TRBV7-9 to TRBJ1-1; possible D gene TRBD1, 5 bases. CDR3 length: 17 residues. The V gene's germline CDR1 is SEHNR and CDR2 FQNEAQ (reference sequence). Deletions cut 7 bases from V and 1 base from J, with 22 bases between. The CDR3 here is CASTTDTGRGRNTEAFF. The CDR3 bases are TGTGCCAGCACGACCGACACAGGACGGGGTAGGAACACTGAAGCTTTCTTT.

This clone came up once. This chain joins TRBV11-3 and TRBJ2-2, with TRBD2 matching 9 bases. The J segment lost 4 bases and the V segment lost 0 bases, leaving 15 bases of the junction unmatched. CDR3 length: 20 residues. Germline V gene lookup returns CDR1 SGHNT and CDR2 YENEEA. As DNA, the CDR3 is TGTGCCAGCAGCTTAGATCTCCTCGGTCTTAGCGGGAGAGGCACCGGGGAGCTGTTTTTT. As protein: CASSLDLLGLSGRGTGELFF. The full variable domain, in which reference TRBV11-3 and TRBJ2-2 provide the parts outside the CDR3, is EAGVVQSPRYKIIEKKQPVAFWCNPISGHNTLYWYLQNLGQGPELLIRYENEEAVDDSQLPKDRFSAERLKGVDSTLKIQPAELGDSAVYLCASSLDLLGLSGRGTGELFFGEGSRLTVL.

This clone was detected only a few times. The chain joins TRBV15 to TRBJ1-3; no definite D call. Germline assignment: CDR1 LNHNV and CDR2 YYDKDF (reference sequence). V lost 5 bases, J lost 0 bases, and 11 bases lay in between. The CDR3 loop spans 15 amino acids. CDR3 nucleotides: TGTGCCACCAGCCCTCGCTCAGCCTCTGGAAACACCATATATTTT. Protein: CATSPRSASGNTIYF.

V usage is TRBV7-2 and J usage is TRBJ1-2; the D is unclear. V was shortened by 2 bases and J by 5 bases, with 6 bases between the two germline ends. Germline V CDR1 and CDR2: SGHTA, FQGNSA. The CDR3 is 12 amino acids. The CDR3 here is CASSLRQYGYTF. CDR3 DNA sequence: TGTGCCAGCAGCTTACGACAATATGGCTACACCTTC.

The chain links TRBV6-2 or TRBV6-3 to TRBJ2-6; D unresolved. V was pared by 5 bases and J by 0 bases, with 17 bases between. The CDR3 is made up of 18 amino acids. Germline V gene lookup returns CDR1 MNHEY and CDR2 SVGEGT. This CDR3 reads CASSKGWWLSSGANVLTF. CDR3 sequence (DNA): TGTGCCAGCAGTAAGGGTTGGTGGTTAAGCTCTGGGGCCAACGTCCTGACTTTC.

The chain uses TRBV12-3 or TRBV12-4 and TRBJ2-2; no clear D gene. The CDR3 covers 12 residues. V was cut by 6 bases and J by 0 bases, with 2 bases left in between. DNA of the CDR3: TGTGCCAGCAGGACGAACACCGGGGAGCTGTTTTTT. Its translation is CASRTNTGELFF.

V usage is TRBV3-1 (or the pseudogene TRBV3-2) and J usage is TRBJ2-3; 9 positions agree with TRBD2. Germline V gene data show CDR1 as LGHDT and CDR2 as YNNKEL (reference sequence). The junction had 3 bases not matched to a gene; V was cut back by 5 bases and J by 0 bases. CDR3 length: 15 residues. The CDR3 here is CASSSSGGSTDTQYF. In nucleotides, the CDR3 is TGTGCCAGCAGCAGTAGCGGGGGTAGCACAGATACGCAGTATTTT.

This chain uses TRBV2 with TRBJ2-3; D may be TRBD2 (6 bases). The V end was cut by 6 bases, the J end by 6 bases, with 19 bases between. This CDR3 region has 15 residues. Germline lookup yields CDR1 SNHLY and CDR2 FYNNEI. The CDR3 is CASRLLVGGGDTQYF. DNA of the CDR3: TGTGCCAGCAGACTACTAGTTGGAGGAGGGGATACGCAGTATTTT.

This clone appeared a single time. The V and J genes are TRBV19 and TRBJ2-3; D gene ambiguous. This CDR3 comprises 13 residues. Germline assignment: CDR1 LNHDA and CDR2 SQIVND (reference sequence). The V end lost 7 bases, the J end lost 4 bases, and 12 bases lay between the germline ends. DNA of the CDR3: TGTGCCAGTACAATGAGTCTGGCAGATACGCAGTATTTT. This codes for CASTMSLADTQYF.

The chain links TRBV27 to TRBJ1-2; 7 nucleotides match TRBD1. Germline V gene data show CDR1 as MNHEY and CDR2 as SMNVEV (reference sequence). The CDR3 consists of 15 residues. J lost 8 bases, V lost 4 bases, and 13 bases had no gene match. CDR3 bases: TGTGCCAGCAGTTCACCGGGACAGCCTAATGGGGGCTACACCTTC. Translated, it gives CASSSPGQPNGGYTF.

This chain uses TRBV30 with TRBJ1-1; TRBD1 might be the D (5 bases). CDR1 and CDR2 from the germline V gene are GTSNPN and SVGIG (reference sequence). Between the trimmed V and J ends, which lost 0 bases and 0 bases, there was a span of 8 bases. The CDR3 runs 14 residues. The chain's CDR3 is CAWSVIQVNTEAFF. CDR3 nucleotide sequence: TGTGCCTGGAGTGTCATACAGGTGAACACTGAAGCTTTCTTT.

The rearrangement links TRBV28 to TRBJ2-7; 7 nucleotides agree with TRBD1. The CDR3 runs to 12 residues. Germline V lookup: CDR1 MDHEN, CDR2 SYDVKM. V gave up 11 bases and J gave up 2 bases; unmatched junction bases: 6. CDR3 sequence (DNA): TGTGCCCACCAGACAGGGCCCTACGAGCAGTACTTC. Residues: CAHQTGPYEQYF.

The chain links TRBV6-5 to TRBJ1-4; 8 bases are shared with TRBD1. Germline V gene data show CDR1 as MNHEY and CDR2 as SVGAGI. J lost 7 bases, V lost 8 bases, and 6 bases had no gene match. This CDR3 contains 13 residues. The DNA for the CDR3 is TGTGCCAGCTTGACAGGGGTCGGTGAAAAACTGTTTTTT. This translates into CASLTGVGEKLFF.

This sequence joins TRBV11-2 and TRBJ2-4; 9 bases map to TRBD2. J was trimmed by 8 bases and V by 5 bases; bases with no gene match: 13. Germline V gene lookup returns CDR1 SGHAT and CDR2 FQNNGV. The CDR3 length is 16 residues. The CDR3 DNA reads as TGTGCCAGCAGCAGGGTAGCGGGACTAGCCATGGACATTCAGTACTTC. Protein: CASSRVAGLAMDIQYF.

The rearrangement uses TRBV27 and TRBJ1-1; 11 nucleotides line up with TRBD1. With V trimmed by 6 bases and J by 4 bases, 10 bases remained unmatched. This CDR3 is 16 amino acids long. The germline V gene encodes CDR1 MNHEY and CDR2 SMNVEV (reference sequence). CDR3 DNA sequence: TGTGCCAGCAGGATGGGGACAGGGGGTATGGTCACTGAAGCTTTCTTT. This codes for CASRMGTGGMVTEAFF.

This clone was detected a few times. The CDR3 sequence is CASSYSKRSGSPLHF. DNA of the CDR3: TGTGCCAGCAGTTACTCGAAACGTTCGGGTTCACCCCTCCACTTT. The chain is built from TRBV6-5 and TRBJ1-6; no clear D gene. Deletions cut 0 bases from V and 9 bases from J, with 12 bases between. The CDR3 runs 15 residues. Germline loops: CDR1 MNHEY, CDR2 SVGAGI.

The gene calls are TRBV7-2 and TRBJ2-1; D may match TRBD1 or TRBD2 (6 bases each). The CDR3 covers 17 residues. CDR1 and CDR2 (germline): SGHTA, FQGNSA. The germline V and J ends were trimmed by 1 base and 9 bases, with 22 bases remaining between them. CDR3 in amino acids: CASSLERRGDFRGEQFF. The CDR3 DNA is TGTGCCAGCAGCTTAGAGCGGCGGGGCGACTTCAGGGGTGAGCAGTTCTTC.